One and the same sample provided the 30 T cell receptor beta chains below, sequenced in a study of CD8 T cells in ankylosing spondylitis. Study-wide points: For ankylosing spondylitis blood, a TCR beta motif of eight or nine highly homologous variants appeared characteristic.

Their cognate antigens are unknown. TCRdb ran MiXCR on the 5' RACE reads and lists one entry per CDR3 protein. The sample carries about 540,000 distinct CDR3 sequences, about 12% recorded once. The specimen sequenced was blood, either unsorted or a sorted T cell fraction (not recorded which). The source is a male donor with ankylosing spondylitis.

This clonotype was seen more than once but under ten times. The chain has TRBV20-1 and TRBJ2-7; TRBD1 or TRBD2 may be the D gene (5 bases each). Trimming removed 6 bases at V and 6 bases at J, with 21 bases between. The CDR3 loop spans 14 amino acids. CDR1 is DFQATT, CDR2 SNEGSKA, per germline (reference sequence). The CDR3 spells CSASLAGLAVEQYF. In DNA form, the CDR3 reads TGCAGTGCCAGCCTAGCAGGGCTTGCCGTCGAGCAGTACTTC.

This clonotype was counted only a few times. CDR3: CASSETHGGKYV. The CDR3 nucleotides read TGCGCCAGCAGTGAGACCCACGGGGGGAAGTACGTC. The chain links TRBV10-2 to TRBJ2-7; 7 positions match TRBD2. Per the germline V gene, CDR1 is WSHSY and CDR2 is SAAADI. V dropped 2 bases and J dropped 11; count of bases not matched to a gene: 6. The CDR3 runs 12 residues.

This clonotype was detected a few times. The chain combines TRBV20-1 with TRBJ1-5, with 11 bases aligning to TRBD1. Germline CDR1 and CDR2: DFQATT and SNEGSKA (reference sequence). This CDR3 has 19 residues. After removal of 3 bases from V and 0 bases from J, the junction contained 13 bases not matched to a gene. In DNA, the CDR3 is TGCAGTGCTAGCGGTGCCATGGGACAGGGGGTTATTAGCAATCAGCCCCAGCATTTT. Translating gives CSASGAMGQGVISNQPQHF.

This clonotype appeared a few times. As DNA, the CDR3 is TGTGCCAGCAGTTTTCTAGCGGGGCTTGACAATGAGCAGTTCTTC. This encodes CASSFLAGLDNEQFF. This sequence joins TRBV2 and TRBJ2-1, with 9 nucleotides matching TRBD2. CDR1 is SNHLY and CDR2 is FYNNEI in the germline V gene. CDR3 length: 15 amino acids. V was pared by 5 bases and J by 5 bases, with 7 bases of the junction left unmatched.

This chain connects TRBV12-3 or TRBV12-4 to TRBJ1-4; D gene ambiguous. Trimming removed 6 bases at V and 7 bases at J, with 9 bases between. CDR3 length: 12 amino acids. This CDR3 is CASSLPPEKLFF. As DNA, the CDR3 is TGTGCCAGCAGCCTCCCCCCTGAAAAACTGTTTTTT.

V and J are TRBV27 and TRBJ2-1; D ambiguous. This CDR3 comprises 15 residues. Germline assignment: CDR1 MNHEY and CDR2 SMNVEV (reference sequence). V gave up 6 bases and J gave up 4 bases, with 16 bases separating them. CDR3 in DNA: TGTGCCAGCAGAACCAATAGTTTGCAGTACAATGAGCAGTTCTTC. Protein sequence: CASRTNSLQYNEQFF.

The chain joins TRBV29-1 to TRBJ1-2; D is uncertain. CDR3 size: 16 residues. The germline CDR1 and CDR2 sequences are SQVTM and ANQGSEA. V lost 0 bases, J lost 2 bases, and 16 bases lay in between. Here the CDR3 reads CSVEDLYETTNYGYTF. The CDR3 coding sequence is TGCAGCGTTGAAGATCTTTACGAGACGACGAACTATGGCTACACCTTC.

CDR3 protein: CASSPNRDRAYEQYF. The CDR3 DNA sequence: TGTGCCAGCTCACCAAACCGGGACAGGGCCTACGAGCAGTACTTC. The chain joins TRBV18 to TRBJ2-7, with 9 positions matching TRBD1. The CDR3 has 15 amino acids. From germline, CDR1 is KGHSH and CDR2 LQKENI. Trimming took 2 bases from V and 2 from J; bases not matched to a gene: 4.

This clonotype was recorded a few times. The chain recombines TRBV12-3 or TRBV12-4 with TRBJ1-2; 7 nucleotides line up with TRBD1. J lost 4 bases, V lost 5 bases, and 4 bases had no gene match. This CDR3 contains 13 residues. The CDR3 nucleotides read TGTGCCAGCAGTCAGGGACAGCCCTATGGCTACACCTTC. Protein: CASSQGQPYGYTF.

The rearrangement uses TRBV7-6 and TRBJ1-5; 8 bases are a match to TRBD1. The trim removed 3 bases at V and 6 bases at J, leaving 4 bases unmatched. Germline CDR1 SGHVS, CDR2 FNYEAQ. This CDR3 has 14 residues. The CDR3 loop reads CASSFGTGVQPQHF. In DNA form, the CDR3 reads TGTGCCAGCAGCTTTGGGACAGGAGTTCAGCCCCAGCATTTT.

The chain employs TRBV20-1 and TRBJ2-1, with 16 bases matching TRBD2. Germline values: CDR1 DFQATT, CDR2 SNEGSKA (reference sequence). The CDR3 consists of 19 residues. V shed 6 bases, J shed 5 bases, and the junction held 16 bases outside the gene matches. The CDR3 DNA is TGCAGTGCGCGGTCCCAATCCGGGACTAGCGGGAGGGCCGACAATGAGCAGTTCTTC. The encoded protein is CSARSQSGTSGRADNEQFF.

This clonotype was seen repeatedly, ten times or more. The CDR3 is CSGSGGQGGQGNQPQHF. CDR3 bases: TGCAGTGGATCGGGGGGCCAGGGGGGCCAGGGCAATCAGCCCCAGCATTTT. The V call is TRBV20-1, the J call TRBJ1-5; TRBD1 matches at 7 bases. Germline V lookup: CDR1 DFQATT, CDR2 SNEGSKA (reference sequence). After removal of 7 bases from V and 2 bases from J, the junction contained 17 bases not matched to a gene. CDR3 length: 17 residues.

This clonotype was counted many times. V is TRBV24-1 and J is TRBJ2-5; tentatively, D is TRBD2 (6 bases). Germline V gene data show CDR1 as KGHDR and CDR2 as SFDVKD. The CDR3 totals 16 residues. The V gene lost 3 bases and the J gene lost 0 bases, with 13 bases spanning the gap. The CDR3 sequence: CATSDPGTPYQETQYF. CDR3 bases: TGTGCCACCAGTGATCCTGGGACTCCGTACCAAGAGACCCAGTACTTC.

The chain employs TRBV6-1 and TRBJ2-6; D is undetermined. The CDR3 extends over 15 amino acids. CDR1 and CDR2 (germline): MNHNS, SASEGT. The V end lost 5 bases, the J end lost 1 base, and 9 bases lay between the germline ends. As DNA, the CDR3 is TGTGCCAGCAGTACCCCAGCATCTGGGGCCAACGTCCTGACTTTC. It codes for CASSTPASGANVLTF.

The chain couples TRBV5-1 to TRBJ2-2; 11 bases map to TRBD2. This CDR3 is built from 16 residues. Germline V gene data show CDR1 as SGHRS and CDR2 as YFSETQ. The J segment lost 7 bases and the V segment lost 5 bases, leaving 10 bases of the junction unmatched. The CDR3 DNA reads TGCGCCAGCAGATTTGCACTAGCGGGAGCGGACGGGGAGCTGTTTTTT. Amino acid sequence: CASRFALAGADGELFF.

This clonotype came up once. This chain joins TRBV20-1 and TRBJ2-7, with a weak D call TRBD2 (5 bases). Germline V CDR1 and CDR2: DFQATT, SNEGSKA (reference sequence). V dropped 6 bases and J dropped 9 bases, with 15 bases sitting between them. The CDR3 is made up of 11 amino acids. The CDR3 loop reads CSAPIRGWQYF. The DNA for the CDR3 is TGCAGTGCCCCAATTCGGGGTTGGCAGTACTTC.

Ten or more counts support this clonotype. The chain is built from TRBV29-1 and TRBJ1-5, with unresolved D. Trimming shortened V by 5 bases and J by 4 bases, and 12 bases separated the two germline ends. The CDR3 has 13 residues. In germline, CDR1 is SQVTM, CDR2 ANQGSEA. CDR3 loop: CSVRRGLNQPQHF. DNA of the CDR3: TGCAGCGTTCGCAGAGGTTTGAATCAGCCCCAGCATTTT.

In its sample, this clonotype was seen a few times. The chain employs TRBV25-1 and TRBJ2-7; D possibly corresponds to TRBD2 (7 bases). Germline assignment: CDR1 MGHDK and CDR2 SYGVNS. V was shortened by 6 bases and J by 7 bases, with 22 bases between the two germline ends. The CDR3 has 15 amino acids. The CDR3 sequence is CASRVLGAGVEEQYV. CDR3 in DNA: TGTGCCAGCAGGGTTTTGGGGGCGGGAGTAGAAGAGCAGTACGTC.

This clonotype has a handful of counts. J is TRBJ1-3 and V is TRBV20-1; no firm D call. The germline gives CDR1 DFQATT, CDR2 SNEGSKA (reference sequence). This CDR3 region has 15 residues. Trimming removed 6 bases from V and 4 bases from J, with 19 bases in between. The CDR3, as DNA: TGCAGTGCCACCCCGAGGCCCTACCTCGGAAACACCATATATTTT. It codes for CSATPRPYLGNTIYF.

The chain employs TRBV29-1 and TRBJ2-7; 8 nucleotides match TRBD1. In germline, CDR1 is SQVTM, CDR2 ANQGSEA. V shed 4 bases and J 2 bases; nucleotides not matched to a gene: 7. The CDR3 contains 14 residues. CDR3 region: CSVGTGFGTYEQYF. The CDR3 bases are TGCAGCGTTGGGACAGGGTTTGGGACCTACGAGCAGTACTTC.

The chain joins TRBV24-1 to TRBJ1-2; TRBD1 might be the D (5 bases). V lost 4 bases and J lost 2, with 10 bases in between. The V gene's germline CDR1 is KGHDR and CDR2 SFDVKD. The CDR3 runs to 14 residues. CDR3 bases: TGTGCCACCAGTGAACCGACAGCAAACTATGGCTACACCTTC. It specifies CATSEPTANYGYTF.

This clonotype was observed a handful of times. V usage is TRBV24-1 and J usage is TRBJ2-1, with 11 bases lining up with TRBD2. J gave up 9 bases and V 3 bases, and 9 bases lay outside the gene matches. There are 16 residues in the CDR3. Germline assignment: CDR1 KGHDR and CDR2 SFDVKD. As DNA, the CDR3 is TGTGCCACCAGTGATCCCGCCGGGACTAGCGGAGGTGAGCAGTTCTTC. As protein: CATSDPAGTSGGEQFF.

Ten or more counts support this clonotype. The chain is built from TRBV12-3 or TRBV12-4 and TRBJ2-5; TRBD1 matches at 12 bases. The J segment lost 5 bases and the V segment lost 1 base, leaving 5 bases of the junction unmatched. This CDR3 comprises 16 residues. The CDR3 bases are TGTGCCAGCAGTTTAGGCCGGGACAGGGGGCTGGAGACCCAGTACTTC. Translation: CASSLGRDRGLETQYF.

Many counts were recorded for this clonotype. J is TRBJ2-5 and V is TRBV20-1; no clear D gene. In germline, CDR1 is DFQATT, CDR2 SNEGSKA (reference sequence). The CDR3 consists of 14 residues. V was cut by 0 bases and J by 3 bases, with 11 bases left in between. The CDR3 coding sequence is TGCAGTGCTAGAGAAAGTTTCAAAAAAGAGACCCAGTACTTC. Residues: CSARESFKKETQYF.

This clonotype was seen repeatedly, ten times or more. The chain recombines TRBV29-1 with TRBJ2-2, with no clear D. V lost 6 bases and J lost 6, with 20 bases in between. The CDR3 contains 15 residues. Germline assignment: CDR1 SQVTM and CDR2 ANQGSEA. CDR3 in amino acids: CSVDGRVPGAGELFF. The CDR3 DNA sequence: TGCAGCGTCGATGGTCGGGTCCCTGGCGCCGGGGAGCTGTTTTTT.

V gene TRBV20-1 combines with J gene TRBJ1-2; the D gene is possibly TRBD1 (6 bases). Germline CDR1 reads DFQATT; CDR2 reads SNEGSKA (reference sequence). This CDR3 is 14 amino acids long. Trimming took off 6 bases at V and 1 base at J, with 15 bases between the two ends. CDR3 coding DNA: TGCAGTGCCGCCGGGGGGGACAATAACTATGGCTACACCTTC. Amino acid sequence: CSAAGGDNNYGYTF.

In this sample, this clonotype turned up a few times. This sequence joins TRBV11-3 and TRBJ2-1, with 9 bases matching TRBD1. CDR3 length: 16 residues. Trimming at V came to 1 base and at J to 5 bases, leaving 6 bases not matched to a gene. The V gene's germline CDR1 is SGHNT and CDR2 YENEEA. In DNA, the CDR3 is TGTGCCAGCAGCTTAGGGCTGGGACAGGGCGACAATGAGCAGTTCTTC. This codes for CASSLGLGQGDNEQFF. The variable domain in full, with the rest retrieved from reference TRBV11-3 and TRBJ2-1, is EAGVVQSPRYKIIEKKQPVAFWCNPISGHNTLYWYLQNLGQGPELLIRYENEEAVDDSQLPKDRFSAERLKGVDSTLKIQPAELGDSAVYLCASSLGLGQGDNEQFFGPGTRLTVL.

J is TRBJ2-1 and V is TRBV24-1; TRBD1 matches at 7 bases. This CDR3 has 14 amino acids. Germline lookup yields CDR1 KGHDR and CDR2 SFDVKD. V dropped 7 bases and J dropped 3; count of bases not matched to a gene: 5. The CDR3: CATSPGQHYNEQFF. The CDR3 DNA reads TGTGCCACCAGCCCGGGACAGCACTACAATGAGCAGTTCTTC.

This clonotype has just a few counts. V and J are TRBV6-1 and TRBJ1-2; no clear D gene. V was shortened by 7 bases and J by 4 bases, with 10 bases between the two germline ends. CDR1 is MNHNS, CDR2 SASEGT, per germline. The CDR3 contains 12 residues. The CDR3 DNA sequence: TGTGCCAGCACTACCCCAGGCTATGGCTACACCTTC. The encoded protein is CASTTPGYGYTF.

This clonotype came up many times. The chain links TRBV12-3 or TRBV12-4 to TRBJ1-1, with 8 bases identical to TRBD1. The CDR3 runs to 15 residues. The V gene end was trimmed by 5 bases and the J gene end by 4 bases; junction bases not matched to a gene: 9. CDR3 DNA: TGTGCCAGCAGTCCCCCCACGACAGGGGTCACTGAAGCTTTCTTT. Translated, it gives CASSPPTTGVTEAFF.